The clone carrying this T cell receptor beta chain was detected only a few times. Its antigen is currently unknown. These data belong to a study of T-cell reconstitution after alpha-beta-depleted transplantation in children. The study, taken as a whole, reports: Day-60 TCRbeta diversity that was high in some patients was derived from surviving recipient T cells and thymic progenitors. T-cell counts and diversity were attributed mostly to newly produced T cells one year after transplant.

Germline V CDR1 and CDR2: MGHDK, SYGVNS. Losses at the gene ends were 8 bases for V and 0 bases for J; bases not matched to a gene: 6. The CDR3 runs to 14 residues. Preparing the TCRbeta library involved the use of unique molecular identifiers. MiXCR, run by TCRdb on the PCR reads, gives a single entry per CDR3 protein. Here the sample spans 200,000 to 300,000 distinct CDR3 sequences, around 7.5% being singletons. The V call is TRBV25-1, the J call TRBJ2-7; 8 bases fit TRBD2. The clonotype was recovered from a male patient younger than 18 who had a stem cell transplant for acute lymphoblastic leukemia, so the T cells may come from the graft donor. Sequenced material: PBMCs, mostly from graft donor cells, taken 180 days after TCRalphabeta/CD19-depleted stem cell transplant. CDR3 sequence reads: CASGAGGPSYEQYF. CDR3 DNA sequence: TGTGCCAGCGGGGCGGGGGGCCCCTCCTACGAGCAGTACTTC.